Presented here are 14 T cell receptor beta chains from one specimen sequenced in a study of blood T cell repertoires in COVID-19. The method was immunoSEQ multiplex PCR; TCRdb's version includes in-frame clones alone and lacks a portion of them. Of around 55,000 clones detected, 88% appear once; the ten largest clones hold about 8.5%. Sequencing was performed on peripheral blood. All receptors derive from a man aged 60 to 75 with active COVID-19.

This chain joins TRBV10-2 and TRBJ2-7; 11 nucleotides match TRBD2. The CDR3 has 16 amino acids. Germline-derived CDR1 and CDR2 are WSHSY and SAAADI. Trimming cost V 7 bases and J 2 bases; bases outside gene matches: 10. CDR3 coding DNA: TGCGCCAGCACTGCCTCGACTAGCGGGGCGACCTACGAGCAGTACTTC. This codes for CASTASTSGATYEQYF.

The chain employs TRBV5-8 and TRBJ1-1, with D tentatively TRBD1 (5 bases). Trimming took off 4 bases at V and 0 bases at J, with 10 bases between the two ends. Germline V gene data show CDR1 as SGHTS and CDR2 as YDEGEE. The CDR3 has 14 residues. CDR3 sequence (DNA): TGTGCCAGCAGCCGGGGCGGGATGAACACTGAAGCTTTCTTT. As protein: CASSRGGMNTEAFF. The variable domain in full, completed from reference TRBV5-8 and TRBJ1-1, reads EAGVTQSPTHLIKTRGQQATLRCSPISGHTSVYWYQQALGLGLQFLLWYDEGEERNRGNFPPRFSGRQFPNYSSELNVNALELEDSALYLCASSRGGMNTEAFFGQGTRLTVV.

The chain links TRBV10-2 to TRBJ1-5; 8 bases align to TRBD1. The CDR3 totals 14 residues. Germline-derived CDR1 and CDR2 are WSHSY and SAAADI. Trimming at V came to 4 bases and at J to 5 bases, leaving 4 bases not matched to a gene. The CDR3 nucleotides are TGCGCCAGCAGTGCAGGGGGCGCGTATCAGCCCCAGCATTTT. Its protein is CASSAGGAYQPQHF.

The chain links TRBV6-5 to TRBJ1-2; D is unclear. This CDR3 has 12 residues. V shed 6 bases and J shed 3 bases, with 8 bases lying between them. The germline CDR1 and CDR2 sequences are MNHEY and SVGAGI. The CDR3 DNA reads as TGTGCCAGCAGCAGAACGTACTATGGCTACACCTTC. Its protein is CASSRTYYGYTF.

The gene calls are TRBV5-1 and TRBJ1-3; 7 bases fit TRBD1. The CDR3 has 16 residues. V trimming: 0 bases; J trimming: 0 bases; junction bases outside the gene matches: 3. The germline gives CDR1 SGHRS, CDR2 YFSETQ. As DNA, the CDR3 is TGCGCCAGCAGCTTGGCCGGGACAGACTCTGGAAACACCATATATTTT. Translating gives CASSLAGTDSGNTIYF.

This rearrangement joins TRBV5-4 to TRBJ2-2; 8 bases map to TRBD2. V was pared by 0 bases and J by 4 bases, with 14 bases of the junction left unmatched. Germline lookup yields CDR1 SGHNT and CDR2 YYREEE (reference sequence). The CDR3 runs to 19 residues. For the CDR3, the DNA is TGTGCCAGCAGCTTGGTTCTCCCGGGAGGGTGGTGGGGCACCGGGGAGCTGTTTTTT. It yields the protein CASSLVLPGGWWGTGELFF.

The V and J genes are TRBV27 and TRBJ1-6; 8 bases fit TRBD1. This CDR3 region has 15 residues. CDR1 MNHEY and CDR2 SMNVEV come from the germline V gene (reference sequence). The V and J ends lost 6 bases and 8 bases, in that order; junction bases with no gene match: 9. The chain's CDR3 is CASRDGTGLDSPLHF. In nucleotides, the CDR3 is TGTGCCAGCAGAGACGGGACAGGTTTGGATTCACCCCTCCACTTT.

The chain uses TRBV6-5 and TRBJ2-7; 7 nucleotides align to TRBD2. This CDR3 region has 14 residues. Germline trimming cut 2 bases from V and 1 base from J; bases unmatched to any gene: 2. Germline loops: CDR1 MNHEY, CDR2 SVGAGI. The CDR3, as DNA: TGTGCCAGCAGTTACGCCGGGGGGTCCTACGAGCAGTACTTC. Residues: CASSYAGGSYEQYF.

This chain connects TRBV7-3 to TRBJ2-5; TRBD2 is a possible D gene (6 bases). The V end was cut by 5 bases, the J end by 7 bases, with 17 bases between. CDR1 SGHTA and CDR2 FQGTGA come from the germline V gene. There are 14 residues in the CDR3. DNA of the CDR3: TGTGCCAGCAGCCAAGGACCCGGAGGGGCGACCCAGTACTTC. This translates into CASSQGPGGATQYF.

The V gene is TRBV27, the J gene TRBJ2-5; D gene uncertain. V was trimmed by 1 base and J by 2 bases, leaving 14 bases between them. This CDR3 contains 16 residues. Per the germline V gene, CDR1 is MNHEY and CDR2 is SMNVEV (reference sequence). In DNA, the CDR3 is TGTGCCAGCAGTTTATTCCTCAGCGCAACTCAAGAGACCCAGTACTTC. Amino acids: CASSLFLSATQETQYF.

The CDR3 region has the DNA TGTGCCAGCAGCTCCCGTATGTCTAGCGAGAGACACAATGAGCAGTTCTTC. Its translation is CASSSRMSSERHNEQFF. This chain connects TRBV11-2 to TRBJ2-1, with TRBD2 as a possible D gene (6 bases). Germline CDR1 and CDR2: SGHAT and FQNNGV. The CDR3 covers 17 residues. V was trimmed by 4 bases and J by 5 bases, leaving 21 bases between them.

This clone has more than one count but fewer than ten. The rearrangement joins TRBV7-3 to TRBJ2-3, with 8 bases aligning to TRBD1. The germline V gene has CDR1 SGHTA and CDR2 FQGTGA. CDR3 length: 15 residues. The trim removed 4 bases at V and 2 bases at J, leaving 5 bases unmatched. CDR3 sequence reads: CASSSTGGDTDTQYF. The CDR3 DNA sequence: TGTGCCAGCAGCTCCACAGGGGGTGACACAGATACGCAGTATTTT.

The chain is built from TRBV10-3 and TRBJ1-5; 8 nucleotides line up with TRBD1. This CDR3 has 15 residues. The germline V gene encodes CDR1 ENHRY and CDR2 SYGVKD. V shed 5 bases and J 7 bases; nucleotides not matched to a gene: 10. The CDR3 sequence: CAISYGQGRGQPQHF. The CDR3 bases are TGTGCCATCAGTTACGGACAGGGTCGGGGCCAGCCCCAGCATTTT.

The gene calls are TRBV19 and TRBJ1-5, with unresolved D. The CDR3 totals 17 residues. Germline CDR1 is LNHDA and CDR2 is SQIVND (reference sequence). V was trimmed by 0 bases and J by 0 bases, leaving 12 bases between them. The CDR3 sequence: CASSIDPESYSNQPQHF. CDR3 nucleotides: TGTGCCAGTAGTATAGATCCGGAGAGTTATAGCAATCAGCCCCAGCATTTT. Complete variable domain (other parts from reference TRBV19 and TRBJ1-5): DGGITQSPKYLFRKEGQNVTLSCEQNLNHDAMYWYRQDPGQGLRLIYYSQIVNDFQKGDIAEGYSVSREKKESFPLTVTSAQKNPTAFYLCASSIDPESYSNQPQHFGDGTRLSIL.